The 30 T cell receptor beta chains below come from one sample, sequenced in a study of radiotherapy plus CTLA-4 blockade in lung cancer (dated 2018 in TCRdb). Library method: the immunoSEQ multiplex PCR assay. Sourced from immuneACCESS, this table was stored by TCRdb with only in-frame sequences that have V and J called. A share of the clones is absent; for the studies checked, an unresolved V gene accounts for under half, and the remainder has no known explanation. This sample lists tens of thousands of clones; 72% were detected once. The top ten hold roughly 8% of the sample. The sample consisted of peripheral blood, taken from a patient treated with radiotherapy plus ipilimumab. The receptors originated from a human donor with non-small cell lung cancer whose response to radiotherapy plus ipilimumab could not be evaluated.

This chain connects TRBV9 to TRBJ2-2, with D perhaps TRBD1 (5 bases). V was pared by 3 bases and J by 6 bases, with 15 bases between. The CDR3 totals 15 residues. Germline CDR1 reads SGDLS; CDR2 reads YYNGEE. Written as DNA, the CDR3 is TGTGCCAGCAGCGCTACTATACTACAGGCCGGGGAGCTGTTTTTT. It codes for CASSATILQAGELFF.

This clone turned up a few times. V usage is TRBV7-9 and J usage is TRBJ2-2; D remains ambiguous. The CDR3 has 17 amino acids. V gave up 0 bases and J gave up 5 bases, with 16 bases separating them. Per germline, CDR1 SEHNR and CDR2 FQNEAQ (reference sequence). CDR3 region: CASSLARGFSLTGELFF. The CDR3 DNA follows: TGTGCCAGCAGCTTAGCGCGCGGATTTTCCCTAACCGGGGAGCTGTTTTTT.

This clone was picked up a small number of times. This specimen includes other DNA sequences encoding the same CDR3. The chain has TRBV10-2 and TRBJ1-5; no firm D call. V was trimmed by 8 bases and J by 0 bases, leaving 8 bases between them. The CDR3 runs 13 residues. Germline CDR1 and CDR2: WSHSY and SAAADI. CDR3 amino acids: CASRENSNQPQHF. The CDR3 DNA follows: TGCGCCAGCCGCGAGAATAGCAATCAGCCCCAGCATTTT.

This clone came up a few times. The genes are TRBV19 and TRBJ2-7, with TRBD2 identical over 13 bases. J gave up 4 bases and V 6 bases, and 3 bases lay outside the gene matches. Per the germline V gene, CDR1 is LNHDA and CDR2 is SQIVND (reference sequence). This CDR3 is built from 14 residues. This CDR3 reads CASSRLAGGYEQYF. The CDR3 DNA reads TGTGCCAGTAGCCGACTAGCGGGAGGTTACGAGCAGTACTTC.

This clone showed up just a few times. The rearrangement links TRBV7-9 to TRBJ2-4; 10 bases align to TRBD1. V lost 1 base to trimming and J lost 0 bases; unmatched junction nucleotides: 6. Per the germline V gene, CDR1 is SEHNR and CDR2 is FQNEAQ (reference sequence). The CDR3 is 18 residues long. CDR3: CASSLGVTGGLAKNIQYF. CDR3 nucleotide sequence: TGTGCCAGCAGCTTAGGTGTGACAGGGGGCTTAGCCAAAAACATTCAGTACTTC.

This clone showed up just once. As DNA, the CDR3 is TGTGCCAGTAGTATCTGGGACAGGGGGCGAGATACGCAGTATTTT. Protein: CASSIWDRGRDTQYF. The chain is built from TRBV19 and TRBJ2-3; 12 positions agree with TRBD1. There are 15 residues in the CDR3. From germline, CDR1 is LNHDA and CDR2 SQIVND (reference sequence). Losses at the gene ends were 3 bases for V and 5 bases for J; bases not matched to a gene: 3. Drawing the rest from reference TRBV19 and TRBJ2-3, the complete variable domain is DGGITQSPKYLFRKEGQNVTLSCEQNLNHDAMYWYRQDPGQGLRLIYYSQIVNDFQKGDIAEGYSVSREKKESFPLTVTSAQKNPTAFYLCASSIWDRGRDTQYFGPGTRLTVL.

The CDR3 nucleotides read TGTGCCAGCAGCCCTCGGGTGACGATCGGCCAAGAGACCCAGTACTTC. It encodes CASSPRVTIGQETQYF. V gene TRBV4-2 combines with J gene TRBJ2-5; D not certain. Looked up from germline, CDR1 is LGHNA and CDR2 is YNFKEQ. The CDR3 runs to 16 residues. Trimming removed 4 bases at V and 1 base at J, with 16 bases between.

The sample holds a few counts of this clone. J is TRBJ2-4 and V is TRBV27, with TRBD2 as a possible D gene (6 bases). CDR1 MNHEY and CDR2 SMNVEV come from the germline V gene (reference sequence). The CDR3 is 19 amino acids. V lost 6 bases and J 3 bases, leaving 27 bases between the germline ends. The CDR3 protein is CASSLTIPGVTGGKNIQYF. The CDR3 DNA follows: TGTGCCAGCAGCCTTACCATCCCTGGAGTGACCGGGGGCAAAAACATTCAGTACTTC.

V usage is TRBV19 and J usage is TRBJ2-7; the D gene is possibly TRBD1 (6 bases). V dropped 1 base and J dropped 0 bases, with 10 bases sitting between them. Germline V gene data show CDR1 as LNHDA and CDR2 as SQIVND (reference sequence). This CDR3 contains 15 residues. DNA of the CDR3: TGTGCCAGTAGTATAGTACTGGACAGCTCCTACGAGCAGTACTTC. Its protein product is CASSIVLDSSYEQYF.

The CDR3: CASSKLQIGGGTEAFF. The CDR3 DNA reads as TGCGCCAGCAGTAAACTGCAAATAGGGGGCGGCACTGAAGCTTTCTTT. This rearrangement joins TRBV5-1 to TRBJ1-1; TRBD1 matches at 7 bases. CDR3 size: 16 residues. Trimming cost V 5 bases and J 4 bases; bases outside gene matches: 14. CDR1 and CDR2 from the germline V gene are SGHRS and YFSETQ.

J is TRBJ1-2 and V is TRBV19; TRBD1 matches 7 bases. V trimming: 6 bases; J trimming: 2 bases; junction bases outside the gene matches: 9. The germline V gene has CDR1 LNHDA and CDR2 SQIVND (reference sequence). This CDR3 has 15 amino acids. The CDR3 protein is CASRRTGEENYGYTF. In nucleotides, the CDR3 is TGTGCCAGTAGGAGGACAGGAGAGGAAAACTATGGCTACACCTTC.

The V gene is TRBV5-6, the J gene TRBJ2-7, with TRBD2 matching 13 bases. The CDR3 is 18 residues long. Germline CDR1 is SGHDT and CDR2 is YYEEEE. J was trimmed by 0 bases and V by 0 bases; bases with no gene match: 6. CDR3 amino acids: CASSLGLAGGVSSYEQYF. CDR3 nucleotide sequence: TGTGCCAGCAGCTTGGGACTAGCGGGGGGTGTCAGCTCCTACGAGCAGTACTTC.

This chain uses TRBV30 with TRBJ1-1, with no clear D. The CDR3 has 14 residues. Germline CDR1 and CDR2: GTSNPN and SVGIG (reference sequence). Trimming removed 0 bases from V and 4 bases from J, with 12 bases in between. The chain's CDR3 is CAWSVRGVGTEAFF. In nucleotides, the CDR3 is TGTGCCTGGAGTGTTCGTGGAGTTGGCACTGAAGCTTTCTTT.

This clone showed up just once. The chain has TRBV10-3 and TRBJ2-3; the D is unclear. The CDR3 runs 16 residues. Trimming took 3 bases from V and 0 from J, leaving 13 bases between them. CDR1 and CDR2 (germline): ENHRY, SYGVKD. DNA of the CDR3: TGTGCCATCAGTGATACCCGGAGCCCTAGCACAGATACGCAGTATTTT. This gives the protein CAISDTRSPSTDTQYF.

The chain has TRBV30 and TRBJ1-5; weak D call: TRBD1 (6 bases). The ends were cut back, 0 bases at V and 5 bases at J, with 8 bases in the middle. The CDR3 spans 13 residues. CDR1 GTSNPN and CDR2 SVGIG come from the germline V gene (reference sequence). For the CDR3, the DNA is TGTGCCTGGAGTGTAAAGGGGGATCAGCCCCAGCATTTT. This sequence encodes CAWSVKGDQPQHF.

The J gene is TRBJ1-6, the V gene TRBV9, with 7 bases aligning to TRBD1. The CDR3 contains 14 residues. J gave up 7 bases and V 2 bases, and 3 bases lay outside the gene matches. Germline loops: CDR1 SGDLS, CDR2 YYNGEE. CDR3 DNA sequence: TGTGCCAGCAGCGTCCAGGGGGAGAATTCACCCCTCCACTTT. Protein sequence: CASSVQGENSPLHF.

This clone has only one observation. The chain links TRBV27 to TRBJ2-7, with 12 bases identical to TRBD1. The V gene end was trimmed by 5 bases and the J gene end by 7 bases; junction bases not matched to a gene: 6. This CDR3 has 14 residues. Germline CDR1 is MNHEY and CDR2 is SMNVEV (reference sequence). The CDR3 sequence: CASSQGQGAREQYF. Written as DNA, the CDR3 is TGTGCCAGCAGTCAGGGACAGGGGGCTCGGGAGCAGTACTTC.

In DNA, the CDR3 is TGTGCCAGTGAGACAGCCTACACCGGGGAGCTGTTTTTT. Its translation: CASETAYTGELFF. The chain links TRBV19 to TRBJ2-2; D might be TRBD1 (5 bases). Trimming removed 8 bases at V and 3 bases at J, with 10 bases between. Germline V gives CDR1 LNHDA, CDR2 SQIVND (reference sequence). This CDR3 contains 13 residues.

The chain links TRBV2 to TRBJ1-1, with 8 positions matching TRBD1. Germline values: CDR1 SNHLY, CDR2 FYNNEI. There are 11 residues in the CDR3. Trimming cost V 9 bases and J 10 bases; bases outside gene matches: 7. The CDR3 region is CASDQGARAFF. CDR3 nucleotide sequence: TGTGCCAGTGACCAGGGGGCAAGAGCTTTCTTT.

This clone appeared a few times. This chain uses TRBV7-9 with TRBJ2-1, with 9 bases identical to TRBD2. J was trimmed by 9 bases and V by 1 base; bases with no gene match: 10. The V gene's germline CDR1 is SEHNR and CDR2 FQNEAQ (reference sequence). The CDR3 contains 16 residues. The CDR3, as DNA: TGTGCCAGCAGCTTAGTTTATCGCGGGAGGGCCCCTGAGCAGTTCTTC. Residues: CASSLVYRGRAPEQFF. The variable domain in full, completed from reference TRBV7-9 and TRBJ2-1, reads DTGVSQNPRHKITKRGQNVTFRCDPISEHNRLYWYRQTLGQGPEFLTYFQNEAQLEKSRLLSDRFSAERPKGSFSTLEIQRTEQGDSAMYLCASSLVYRGRAPEQFFGPGTRLTVL.

A remark on this clone: One junction end disagrees with the germline gene, perhaps due to a read error. The gene calls are TRBV12-5 and TRBJ1-1; D not certain. Per germline, CDR1 LGHNT and CDR2 FRNRAP. This CDR3 has 18 residues. CDR3 DNA sequence: TGTGCTAGTGTCCCTCGGGAGCGGATCCGGAGAATGAACACTGGAGCTTTCTTT. This translates into CASVPRERIRRMNTGAFF.

This clone appeared once. V usage is TRBV5-1 and J usage is TRBJ1-2; possible D gene TRBD1, 5 bases. Germline V lookup: CDR1 SGHRS, CDR2 YFSETQ. V was trimmed by 4 bases and J by 5 bases, leaving 15 bases between them. The CDR3 extends over 14 amino acids. Written as DNA, the CDR3 is TGCGCCAGCAGCGCGGACGGGACTTTTTATGGCTACACCTTC. Encoded protein: CASSADGTFYGYTF.

The chain has TRBV5-1 and TRBJ2-6, with D maybe TRBD2 (6 bases). CDR1 and CDR2 from the germline V gene are SGHRS and YFSETQ. CDR3 length equals 19 residues. V was cut by 2 bases and J by 2 bases, with 20 bases left in between. DNA of the CDR3: TGCGCCAGCAGCTTTGGGGGGAACAGTCTAAGTGCTGGGGCCAACGTCCTGACTTTC. This translates into CASSFGGNSLSAGANVLTF.

The rearrangement uses TRBV4-1 and TRBJ1-1, with 8 bases matching TRBD1. The J segment lost 5 bases and the V segment lost 4 bases, leaving 3 bases of the junction unmatched. Germline loops: CDR1 MGHRA, CDR2 YSYEKL. This CDR3 spans 13 amino acids. DNA for the CDR3: TGCGCCAGCAGCCTCGACAGGGGTACTGAAGCTTTCTTT. This sequence encodes CASSLDRGTEAFF.

V is TRBV9 and J is TRBJ1-2, with 10 bases matching TRBD1. CDR3 length: 16 amino acids. Germline-derived CDR1 and CDR2 are SGDLS and YYNGEE. V was clipped by 0 bases and J by 6 bases; unmatched bases: 8. CDR3 sequence: CASSVGKGQGKDGYTF. CDR3 DNA: TGTGCCAGCAGCGTAGGTAAGGGACAGGGGAAGGATGGCTACACCTTC.

The chain recombines TRBV9 with TRBJ1-4; D gene uncertain. V was clipped by 0 bases and J by 1 base, with 7 bases between them. Germline assignment: CDR1 SGDLS and CDR2 YYNGEE. The CDR3 consists of 15 residues. DNA of the CDR3: TGTGCCAGCAGCGTAGGGCGGGGAACTAATGAAAAACTGTTTTTT. Translation gives CASSVGRGTNEKLFF.

In its sample, this clone was seen once. V and J are TRBV28 and TRBJ2-3; D is undetermined. Between the trimmed V and J ends, which lost 6 bases and 3 bases, there was a span of 16 bases. This CDR3 is 15 amino acids long. Germline CDR1 MDHEN, CDR2 SYDVKM. Here the CDR3 reads CASSHLGLGTDTQYF. The DNA for the CDR3 is TGTGCCAGCAGCCATCTAGGTCTGGGTACAGATACGCAGTATTTT.

The J gene is TRBJ1-2, the V gene TRBV6-5; 10 bases match TRBD1. Germline-derived CDR1 and CDR2 are MNHEY and SVGAGI. This CDR3 has 14 amino acids. V trimming: 8 bases; J trimming: 4 bases; junction bases outside the gene matches: 7. The CDR3 sequence: CASARDRGGYGYTF. For the CDR3, the DNA is TGTGCCAGCGCCCGGGACAGGGGAGGCTATGGCTACACCTTC.

The genes are TRBV20-1 and TRBJ2-5; D is ambiguous. Between the trimmed V and J ends, which lost 6 bases and 2 bases, there was a span of 7 bases. From germline, CDR1 is DFQATT and CDR2 SNEGSKA (reference sequence). There are 11 residues in the CDR3. Written as DNA, the CDR3 is TGCAGTGCCCAGGAACAAGAGACCCAGTACTTC. Encoded protein: CSAQEQETQYF.

V gene TRBV5-4 combines with J gene TRBJ2-5; the D gene is possibly TRBD1 (5 bases). This CDR3 spans 16 amino acids. Trimming took off 1 base at V and 1 base at J, with 14 bases between the two ends. Germline-derived CDR1 and CDR2 are SGHNT and YYREEE (reference sequence). In nucleotides, the CDR3 is TGTGCCAGCAGCTTGTTTCTAACAGGTGGCCAAGAGACCCAGTACTTC. Translating gives CASSLFLTGGQETQYF.